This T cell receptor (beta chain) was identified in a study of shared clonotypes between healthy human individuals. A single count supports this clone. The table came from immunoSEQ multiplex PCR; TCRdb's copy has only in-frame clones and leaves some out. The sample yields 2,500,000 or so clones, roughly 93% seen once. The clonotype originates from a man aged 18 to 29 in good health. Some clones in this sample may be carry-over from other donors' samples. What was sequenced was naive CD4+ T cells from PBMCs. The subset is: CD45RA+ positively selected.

The CDR3 sequence: CASSADYYNEQFF. In DNA, the CDR3 is TGTGCCAGCAGTGCTGACTACTACAATGAGCAGTTCTTC. The J gene is TRBJ2-1, the V gene TRBV6-4, with a tentative D call TRBD2 (5 bases). CDR3 length equals 13 residues. Germline V lookup: CDR1 MRHNA, CDR2 SNTAGT. The V end was cut by 4 bases, the J end by 3 bases, with 7 bases between.